The sequence of this T cell receptor beta chain was determined in a study of T cells in tuberculosis. The CDR3 sequence is 14 residues long. V gave up 7 bases and J gave up 8 bases; unmatched junction bases: 12. The germline CDR1 and CDR2 sequences are MDHEN and SYDVKM. After thawing and overnight rest, PBMC were stained with GMM-loaded CD1B tetramer, viability dye and anti-CD3 for sorting. The CD1B tetramers carried C32 glucose monomycolate purified from Rhodococcus equi. Tetramer-negative cells, roughly 97,000 per donor, were also sorted. This clone was detected only a few times. The method was immunoSEQ multiplex PCR; TCRdb's version includes in-frame clones alone and lacks a portion of them. This table holds about 58,000 clones, around 90% found once. Study conclusions and caveats: T cells binding CD1B-GMM tetramer weakly possibly escaped the sort.

This chain joins TRBV28 and TRBJ1-2; 8 bases are a match to TRBD1. Sequencing was done on a sample of CD1b-GMM tetramer-negative cells sorted from PBMCs. The receptor comes from an adult woman with latent tuberculosis. CDR3 sequence: CASKFAQGARGYTF. The DNA for the CDR3 is TGTGCCAGCAAGTTCGCGCAGGGGGCGAGAGGCTACACCTTC.